This TCR beta chain comes out of a study of response to subunit inactivated influenza vaccine. MiXCR, run by TCRdb on the RT-PCR reads, gives a single entry per CDR3 protein. Here the sample spans approximately 570,000 distinct CDR3 sequences, approximately 7.6% being singletons. General study points: Authors suggested that a seasonal influenza vaccination recruits few new T cells each time.

Notes on this clonotype: Antigen unknown.

The CDR3 consists of 15 residues. Trimming took 1 base from V and 5 from J, leaving 9 bases between them. Germline lookup yields CDR1 SGHVS and CDR2 FQNEAQ. The TCR was taken from a man between 50 and 75 years old who received an inactivated influenza vaccine. The V call is TRBV7-8, the J call TRBJ1-6; possible D gene TRBD1, 6 bases. The sequencing here drew on PBMCs from blood, taken around 2 years after vaccination. CDR3 bases: TGTGCCAGCAGCTTAGTGGGGGCAAATAATTCACCCCTCCACTTT. Encoded protein: CASSLVGANNSPLHF.